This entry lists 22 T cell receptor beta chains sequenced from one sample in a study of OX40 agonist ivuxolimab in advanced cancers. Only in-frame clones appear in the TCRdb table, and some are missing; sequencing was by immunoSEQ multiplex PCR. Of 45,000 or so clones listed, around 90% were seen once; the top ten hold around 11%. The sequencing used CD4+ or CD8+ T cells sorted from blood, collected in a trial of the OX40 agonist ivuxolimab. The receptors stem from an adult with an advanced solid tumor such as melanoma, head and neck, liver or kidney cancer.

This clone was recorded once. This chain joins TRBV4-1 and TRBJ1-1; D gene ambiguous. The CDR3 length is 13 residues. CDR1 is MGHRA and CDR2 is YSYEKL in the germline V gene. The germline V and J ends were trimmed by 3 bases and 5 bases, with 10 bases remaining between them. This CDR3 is CASSQPDGTEAFF. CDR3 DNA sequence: TGCGCCAGCAGCCAGCCCGACGGTACTGAAGCTTTCTTT.

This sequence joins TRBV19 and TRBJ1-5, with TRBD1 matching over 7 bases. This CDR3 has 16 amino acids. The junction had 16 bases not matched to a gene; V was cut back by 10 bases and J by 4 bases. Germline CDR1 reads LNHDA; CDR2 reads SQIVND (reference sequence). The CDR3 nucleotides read TGTGCCACCCGCCTAGGCCCGGGACAGATAAATCAGCCCCAGCATTTT. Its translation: CATRLGPGQINQPQHF.

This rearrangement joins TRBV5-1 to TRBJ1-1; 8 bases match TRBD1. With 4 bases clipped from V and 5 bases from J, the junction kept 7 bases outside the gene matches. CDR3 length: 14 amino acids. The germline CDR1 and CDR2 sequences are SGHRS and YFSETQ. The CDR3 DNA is TGCGCCAGCAGCCCCGGACAGGGAGGGACTGAAGCTTTCTTT. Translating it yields CASSPGQGGTEAFF.

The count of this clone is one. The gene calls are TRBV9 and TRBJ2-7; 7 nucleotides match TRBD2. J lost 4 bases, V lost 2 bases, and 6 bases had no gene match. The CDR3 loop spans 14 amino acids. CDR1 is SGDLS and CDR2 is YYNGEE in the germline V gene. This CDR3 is CASSVGTNPYEQYF. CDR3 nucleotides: TGTGCCAGCAGCGTCGGGACTAATCCATACGAGCAGTACTTC.

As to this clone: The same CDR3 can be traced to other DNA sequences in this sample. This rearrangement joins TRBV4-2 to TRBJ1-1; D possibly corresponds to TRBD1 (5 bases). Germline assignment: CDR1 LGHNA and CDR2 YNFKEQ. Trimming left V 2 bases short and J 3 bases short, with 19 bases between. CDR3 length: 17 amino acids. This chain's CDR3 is CASSQSTEGPRHTEAFF. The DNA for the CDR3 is TGTGCCAGCAGCCAAAGTACCGAGGGGCCACGTCACACTGAAGCTTTCTTT.

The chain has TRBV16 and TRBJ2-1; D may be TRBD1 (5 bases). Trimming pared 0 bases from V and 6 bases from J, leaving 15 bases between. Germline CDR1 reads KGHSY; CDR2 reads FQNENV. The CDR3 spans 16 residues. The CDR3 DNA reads TGTGCCAGCAGCCAATCGGTCAGGGCCAGATTCAATGAGCAGTTCTTC. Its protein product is CASSQSVRARFNEQFF. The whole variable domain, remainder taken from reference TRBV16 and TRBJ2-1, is GEEVAQTPKHLVRGEGQKAKLYCAPIKGHSYVFWYQQVLKNEFKFLISFQNENVFDETGMPKERFSAKCLPNSPCSLEIQATKLEDSAVYFCASSQSVRARFNEQFFGPGTRLTVL.

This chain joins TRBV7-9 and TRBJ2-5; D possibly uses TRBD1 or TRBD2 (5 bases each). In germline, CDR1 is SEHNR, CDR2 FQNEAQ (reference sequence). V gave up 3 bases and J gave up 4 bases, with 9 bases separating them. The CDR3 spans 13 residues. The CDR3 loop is CASSFRGLETQYF. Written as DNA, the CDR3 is TGTGCCAGCAGCTTTCGGGGCCTAGAGACCCAGTACTTC.

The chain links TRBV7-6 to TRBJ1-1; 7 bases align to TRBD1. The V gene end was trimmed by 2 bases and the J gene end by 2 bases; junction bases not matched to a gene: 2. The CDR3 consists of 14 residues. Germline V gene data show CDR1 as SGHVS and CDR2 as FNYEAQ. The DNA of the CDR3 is TGTGCCAGCAGCTTAAAAGGGGGCAACACTGAAGCTTTCTTT. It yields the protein CASSLKGGNTEAFF.

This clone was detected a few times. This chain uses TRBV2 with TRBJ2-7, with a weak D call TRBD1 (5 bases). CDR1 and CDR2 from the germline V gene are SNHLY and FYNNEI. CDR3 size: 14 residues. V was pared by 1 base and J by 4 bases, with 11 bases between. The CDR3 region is CASSEGGLIYEQYF. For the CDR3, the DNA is TGTGCCAGCAGTGAAGGGGGCTTAATTTACGAGCAGTACTTC.

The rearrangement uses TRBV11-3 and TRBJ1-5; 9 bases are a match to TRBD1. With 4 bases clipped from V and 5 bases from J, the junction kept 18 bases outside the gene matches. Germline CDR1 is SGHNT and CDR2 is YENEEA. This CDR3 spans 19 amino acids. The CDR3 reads CASSSRPRDRDLPDQPQHF. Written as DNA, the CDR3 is TGTGCCAGCAGCTCCCGCCCCCGGGACAGGGATTTACCTGATCAGCCCCAGCATTTT.

CDR3 sequence: CASSLVFLVQKKGDYGYTF. The CDR3 DNA sequence: TGCGCCAGCAGCTTGGTGTTCTTAGTCCAGAAGAAGGGAGACTATGGCTACACCTTC. The chain is built from TRBV5-1 and TRBJ1-2; D unresolved. In germline, CDR1 is SGHRS, CDR2 YFSETQ. The V and J ends lost 0 bases and 3 bases respectively, with 24 bases between them. This CDR3 has 19 residues.

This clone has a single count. The CDR3 region has the DNA TGTGCCAGCAGTCCGTCGACAGTTATTAACTATGGCTACACCTTC. Translating gives CASSPSTVINYGYTF. This sequence joins TRBV6-1 and TRBJ1-2; the D gene is possibly TRBD1 (5 bases). CDR1 is MNHNS and CDR2 is SASEGT in the germline V gene. V was pared by 5 bases and J by 1 base, with 14 bases between. The CDR3 loop spans 15 amino acids.

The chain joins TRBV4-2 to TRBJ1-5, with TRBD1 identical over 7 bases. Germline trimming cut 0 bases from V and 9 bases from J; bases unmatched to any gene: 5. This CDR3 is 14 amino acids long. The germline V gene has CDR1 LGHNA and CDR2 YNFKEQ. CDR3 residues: CASSQEQGYWPQHF. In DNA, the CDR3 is TGTGCCAGCAGCCAAGAACAGGGGTATTGGCCCCAGCATTTT.

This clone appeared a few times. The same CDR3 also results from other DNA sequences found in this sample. The CDR3 coding sequence is TGCGCCAGCAGCCCGGATAGAGGGGAGCAGTTCTTC. Residues: CASSPDRGEQFF. The chain has TRBV4-1 and TRBJ2-1, with D maybe TRBD2 (5 bases). Trimming pared 4 bases from V and 10 bases from J, leaving 11 bases between. The CDR3 loop spans 12 amino acids. The V gene's germline CDR1 is MGHRA and CDR2 YSYEKL.

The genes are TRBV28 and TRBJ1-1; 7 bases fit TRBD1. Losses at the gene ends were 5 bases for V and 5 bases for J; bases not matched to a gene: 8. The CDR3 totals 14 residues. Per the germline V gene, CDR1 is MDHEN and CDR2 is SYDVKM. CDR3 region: CASSIDRVRTEAFF. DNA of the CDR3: TGTGCCAGCAGTATCGACAGGGTGAGAACTGAAGCTTTCTTT.

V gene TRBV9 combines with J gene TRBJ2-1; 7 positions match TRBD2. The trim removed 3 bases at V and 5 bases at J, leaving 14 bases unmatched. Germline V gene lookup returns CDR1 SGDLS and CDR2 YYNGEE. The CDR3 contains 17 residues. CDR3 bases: TGTGCCAGCAGCGCATCTACCGGGACTACCCAGAACAATGAGCAGTTCTTC. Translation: CASSASTGTTQNNEQFF.

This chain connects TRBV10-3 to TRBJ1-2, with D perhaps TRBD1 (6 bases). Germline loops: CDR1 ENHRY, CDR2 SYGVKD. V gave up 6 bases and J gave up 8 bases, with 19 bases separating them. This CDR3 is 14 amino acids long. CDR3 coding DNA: TGTGCCATCAGGCCCCCCACAGGGATTAGGGGCTACACCTTC. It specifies CAIRPPTGIRGYTF.

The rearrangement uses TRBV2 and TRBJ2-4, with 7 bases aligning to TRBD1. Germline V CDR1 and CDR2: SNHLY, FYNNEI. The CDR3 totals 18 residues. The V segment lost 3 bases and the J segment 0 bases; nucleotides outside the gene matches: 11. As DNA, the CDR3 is TGTGCCAGCAGTGAGGTACTAGGGACAGAGCTAGCCAAAAACATTCAGTACTTC. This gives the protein CASSEVLGTELAKNIQYF.

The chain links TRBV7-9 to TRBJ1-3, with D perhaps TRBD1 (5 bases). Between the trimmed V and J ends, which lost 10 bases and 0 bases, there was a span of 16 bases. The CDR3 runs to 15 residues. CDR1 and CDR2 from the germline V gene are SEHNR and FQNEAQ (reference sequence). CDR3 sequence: CATPLGRTSGNTIYF. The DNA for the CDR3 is TGTGCCACCCCGCTGGGGCGGACCTCTGGAAACACCATATATTTT.

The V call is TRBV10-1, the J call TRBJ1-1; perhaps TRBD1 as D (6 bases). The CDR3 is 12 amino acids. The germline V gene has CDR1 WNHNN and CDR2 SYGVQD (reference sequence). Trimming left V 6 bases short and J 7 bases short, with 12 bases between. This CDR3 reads CASRIQGFEAFF. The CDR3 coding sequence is TGCGCCAGCAGAATTCAGGGGTTTGAAGCTTTCTTT.

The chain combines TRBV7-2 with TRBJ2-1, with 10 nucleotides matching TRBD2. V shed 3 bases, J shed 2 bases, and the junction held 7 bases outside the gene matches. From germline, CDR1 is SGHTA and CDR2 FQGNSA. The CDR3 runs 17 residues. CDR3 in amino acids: CASSLDSSGGPYNEQFF. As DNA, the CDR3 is TGTGCCAGCAGCTTGGACTCTAGCGGGGGCCCCTACAATGAGCAGTTCTTC.

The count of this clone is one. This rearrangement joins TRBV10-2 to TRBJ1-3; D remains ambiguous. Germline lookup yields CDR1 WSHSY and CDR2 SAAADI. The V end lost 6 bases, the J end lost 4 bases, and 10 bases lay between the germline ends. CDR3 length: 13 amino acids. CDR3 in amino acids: CASREGSGNTIYF. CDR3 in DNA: TGCGCCAGCAGAGAGGGCTCCGGAAACACCATATATTTT.